The TCR beta chain under discussion was sequenced for a study of molecular identifiers for immune sequencing clone quantification. When naive CD8 T cells were sorted, they were gated as CD8+CD4-CCR7+CD45RA+. Germline assignment: CDR1 MNHEY and CDR2 SVGAGI. V dropped 2 bases and J dropped 6 bases, with 11 bases sitting between them. This CDR3 comprises 13 residues. Overall study findings and caveats: Beyond 20 RNA copies, clones held over 99% of effector molecules, compared with under 1% in naive cells.

The sample holds a few counts of this clonotype. Its antigen is undetermined. One entry per CDR3 protein, called by TCRdb with MiXCR from the PCR reads. The sample carries hundreds of thousands of distinct CDR3 sequences, about 25% recorded once. The receptor was isolated from a human donor in good health. Some libraries in this study had Jurkat cell RNA spiked in. The specimen was naive CD8+ T cells from blood, with Jurkat cell RNA spiked in. Subset meaning: FACS-sorted CD8+CD4-CCR7+CD45RA+ naive T cells. The chain combines TRBV6-5 with TRBJ2-7, with D perhaps TRBD1 or TRBD2 (5 bases each). CDR3 loop: CASSYRGRCEQYF. For the CDR3, the DNA is TGTGCCAGCAGTTACCGGGGCCGCTGCGAGCAGTACTTC.